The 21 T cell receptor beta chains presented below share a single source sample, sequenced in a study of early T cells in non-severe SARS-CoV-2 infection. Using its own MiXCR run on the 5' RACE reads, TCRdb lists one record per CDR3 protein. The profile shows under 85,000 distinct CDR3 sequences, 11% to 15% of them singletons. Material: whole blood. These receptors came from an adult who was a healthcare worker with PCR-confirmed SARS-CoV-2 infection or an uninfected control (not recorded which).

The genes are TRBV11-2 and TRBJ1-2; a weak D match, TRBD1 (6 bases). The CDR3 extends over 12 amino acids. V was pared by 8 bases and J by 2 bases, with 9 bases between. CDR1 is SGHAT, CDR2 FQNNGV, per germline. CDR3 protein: CASQGTNYGYTF. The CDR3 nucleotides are TGTGCCAGCCAGGGGACCAACTATGGCTACACCTTC.

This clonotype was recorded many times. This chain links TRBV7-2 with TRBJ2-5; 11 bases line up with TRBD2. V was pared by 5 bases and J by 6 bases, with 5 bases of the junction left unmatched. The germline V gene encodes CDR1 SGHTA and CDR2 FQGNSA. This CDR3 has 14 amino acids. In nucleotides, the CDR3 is TGTGCCAGCAGCCCGACTAGCGGGGAGCAGACCCAGTACTTC. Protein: CASSPTSGEQTQYF.

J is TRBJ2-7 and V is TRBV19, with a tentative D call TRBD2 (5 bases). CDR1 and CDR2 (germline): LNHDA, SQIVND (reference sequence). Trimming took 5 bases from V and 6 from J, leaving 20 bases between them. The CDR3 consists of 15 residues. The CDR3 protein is CASSPTGRGTGEQYF. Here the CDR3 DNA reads TGTGCCAGTAGTCCCACCGGTCGGGGAACGGGCGAGCAGTACTTC.

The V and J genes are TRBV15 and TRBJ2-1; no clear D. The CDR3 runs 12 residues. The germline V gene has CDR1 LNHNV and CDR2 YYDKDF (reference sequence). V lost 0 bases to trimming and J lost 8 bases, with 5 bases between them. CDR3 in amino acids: CATSREGYEQFF. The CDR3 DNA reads TGTGCCACCAGCAGAGAAGGGTATGAGCAGTTCTTC.

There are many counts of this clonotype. In DNA, the CDR3 is TGCAGTGCGGGACAGGGGGCAACTGAAGCTTTCTTT. Its protein is CSAGQGATEAFF. The V call is TRBV20-1, the J call TRBJ1-1, with 12 bases fitting TRBD1. The CDR3 sequence is 12 residues long. Trimming took 6 bases from V and 5 from J; bases not matched to a gene: 1. Germline V lookup: CDR1 DFQATT, CDR2 SNEGSKA (reference sequence).

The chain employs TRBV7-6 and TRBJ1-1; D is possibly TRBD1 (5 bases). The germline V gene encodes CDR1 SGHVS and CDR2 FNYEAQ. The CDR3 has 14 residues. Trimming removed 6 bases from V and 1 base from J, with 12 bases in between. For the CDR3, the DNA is TGTGCCAGCAGTCAGGGTCGGTCGAACACTGAAGCTTTCTTT. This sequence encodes CASSQGRSNTEAFF.

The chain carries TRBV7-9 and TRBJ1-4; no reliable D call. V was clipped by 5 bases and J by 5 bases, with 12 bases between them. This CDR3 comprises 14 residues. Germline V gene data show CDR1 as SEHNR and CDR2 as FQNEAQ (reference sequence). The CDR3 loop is CASSARWANEKLFF. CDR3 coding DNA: TGTGCCAGCAGCGCCCGATGGGCGAATGAAAAACTGTTTTTT.

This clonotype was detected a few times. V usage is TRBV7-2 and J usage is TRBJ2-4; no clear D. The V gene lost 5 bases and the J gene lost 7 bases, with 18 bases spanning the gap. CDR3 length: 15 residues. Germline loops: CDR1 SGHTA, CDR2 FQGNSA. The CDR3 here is CASSGRAAPRNIQYF. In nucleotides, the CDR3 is TGTGCCAGCAGCGGACGGGCAGCGCCCCGGAACATTCAGTACTTC.

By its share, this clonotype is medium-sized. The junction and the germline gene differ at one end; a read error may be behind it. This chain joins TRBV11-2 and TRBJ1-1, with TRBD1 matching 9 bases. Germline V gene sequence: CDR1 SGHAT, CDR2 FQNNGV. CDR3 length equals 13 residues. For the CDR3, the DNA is TGTGCCAGCAGCTCCGGGACAGGGTCCTCCCAAGACTTT. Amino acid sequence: CASSSGTGSSQDF.

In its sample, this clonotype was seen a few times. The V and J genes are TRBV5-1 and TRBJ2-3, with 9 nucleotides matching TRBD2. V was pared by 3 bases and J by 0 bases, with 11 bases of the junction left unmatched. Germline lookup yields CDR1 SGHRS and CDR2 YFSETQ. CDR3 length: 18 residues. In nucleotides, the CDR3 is TGCGCCAGCAGCTCACTTACCACAGCGGGGGGAAGCACAGATACGCAGTATTTT. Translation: CASSSLTTAGGSTDTQYF.

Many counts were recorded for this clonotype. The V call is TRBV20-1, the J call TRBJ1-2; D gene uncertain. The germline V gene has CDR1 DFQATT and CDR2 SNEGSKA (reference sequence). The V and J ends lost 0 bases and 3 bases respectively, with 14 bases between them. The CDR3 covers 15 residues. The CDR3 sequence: CSARDDRPGYYGYTF. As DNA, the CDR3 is TGCAGTGCTAGAGACGATCGGCCAGGATACTATGGCTACACCTTC.

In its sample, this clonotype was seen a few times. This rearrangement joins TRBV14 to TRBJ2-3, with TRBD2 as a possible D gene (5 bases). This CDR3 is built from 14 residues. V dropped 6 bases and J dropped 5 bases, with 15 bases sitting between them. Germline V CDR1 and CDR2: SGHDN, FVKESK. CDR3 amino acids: CASRYSAAGDTQYF. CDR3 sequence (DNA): TGTGCCAGCAGATACAGTGCCGCGGGAGATACGCAGTATTTT.

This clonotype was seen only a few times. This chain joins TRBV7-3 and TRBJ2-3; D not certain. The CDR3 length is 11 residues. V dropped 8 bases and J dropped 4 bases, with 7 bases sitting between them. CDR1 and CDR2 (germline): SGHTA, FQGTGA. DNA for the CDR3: TGTGCCAGCGGCCAAGCAGATACGCAGTATTTT. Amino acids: CASGQADTQYF.

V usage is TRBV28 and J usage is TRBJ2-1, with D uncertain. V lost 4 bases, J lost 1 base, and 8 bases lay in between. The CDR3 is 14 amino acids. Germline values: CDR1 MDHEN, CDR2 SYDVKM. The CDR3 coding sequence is TGTGCCAGCAGTTCCCGATCGTCCTACAATGAGCAGTTCTTC. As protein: CASSSRSSYNEQFF.

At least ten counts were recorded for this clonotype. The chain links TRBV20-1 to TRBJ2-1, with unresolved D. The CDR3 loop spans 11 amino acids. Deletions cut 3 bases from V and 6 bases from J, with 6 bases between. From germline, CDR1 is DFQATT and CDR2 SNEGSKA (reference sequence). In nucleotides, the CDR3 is TGCAGTGCTAGCAAGGCCAATGAGCAGTTCTTC. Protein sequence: CSASKANEQFF.

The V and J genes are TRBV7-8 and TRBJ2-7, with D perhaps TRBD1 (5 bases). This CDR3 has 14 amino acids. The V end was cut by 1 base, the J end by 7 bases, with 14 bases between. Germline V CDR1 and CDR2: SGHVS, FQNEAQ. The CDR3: CASSLVFRDKEQYF. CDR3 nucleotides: TGTGCCAGCAGCTTAGTATTCAGGGATAAGGAGCAGTACTTC.

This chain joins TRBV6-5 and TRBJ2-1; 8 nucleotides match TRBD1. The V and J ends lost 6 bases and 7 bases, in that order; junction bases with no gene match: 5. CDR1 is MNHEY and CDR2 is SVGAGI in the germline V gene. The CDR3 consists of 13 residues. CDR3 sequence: CASRRQGRNEQFF. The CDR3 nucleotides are TGTGCCAGCAGGCGACAGGGGCGGAATGAGCAGTTCTTC.

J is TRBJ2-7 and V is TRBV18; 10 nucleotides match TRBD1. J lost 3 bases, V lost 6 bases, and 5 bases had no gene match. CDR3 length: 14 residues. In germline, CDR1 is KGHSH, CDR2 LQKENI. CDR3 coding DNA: TGTGCCAGCTCCCCCGGGACAGGGGACTACGAGCAGTACTTC. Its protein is CASSPGTGDYEQYF.

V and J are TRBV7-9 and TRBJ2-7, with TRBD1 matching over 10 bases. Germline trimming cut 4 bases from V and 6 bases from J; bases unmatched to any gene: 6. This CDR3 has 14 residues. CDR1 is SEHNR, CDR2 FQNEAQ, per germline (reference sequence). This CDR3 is CASSWGQGPGEQYF. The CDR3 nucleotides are TGTGCCAGCAGCTGGGGACAGGGGCCTGGCGAGCAGTACTTC.

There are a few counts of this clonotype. CDR3 region: CASGGAGATDTQYF. CDR3 nucleotides: TGTGCCAGTGGAGGAGCGGGGGCCACAGATACGCAGTATTTT. This chain connects TRBV6-1 to TRBJ2-3; 8 bases match TRBD2. Germline CDR1 and CDR2: MNHNS and SASEGT. The J segment lost 2 bases and the V segment lost 9 bases, leaving 7 bases of the junction unmatched. The CDR3 is 14 amino acids.

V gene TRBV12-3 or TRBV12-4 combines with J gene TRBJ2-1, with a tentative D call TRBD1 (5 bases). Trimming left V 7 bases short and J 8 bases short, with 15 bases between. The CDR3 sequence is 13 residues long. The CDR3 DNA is TGTGCCAGCACCCTCCAAGGGGCGTATGAGCAGTTCTTC. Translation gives CASTLQGAYEQFF.